The 25 T cell receptor beta chains below were found in one sample sequenced in a study of T-cell memory formation after mild COVID-19. Via MiXCR, TCRdb re-called the 5' RACE reads, giving one row per CDR3 protein. The repertoire has about 250,000 distinct CDR3 sequences, approximately 15% of them found once; the top ten carry 2% to 2.5%. The source material was PBMCs or a T cell subset sorted from them (not recorded which). These TCRs come from an adult woman who had mild COVID-19 (a few samples of this study predate the infection). Cell type and time point are not known.

V gene TRBV4-2 combines with J gene TRBJ1-1; no clear D gene. The CDR3 consists of 15 residues. The V and J ends lost 0 bases and 8 bases respectively, with 16 bases between them. In germline, CDR1 is LGHNA, CDR2 YNFKEQ. CDR3: CASSQDPADGLEAFF. CDR3 bases: TGTGCCAGCAGCCAAGATCCTGCGGATGGTCTCGAAGCTTTCTTT.

This clonotype has only a few counts. The chain links TRBV12-3 or TRBV12-4 to TRBJ2-2, with D possibly matching TRBD2 (5 bases). The CDR3 covers 15 residues. V lost 6 bases to trimming and J lost 2 bases, with 13 bases between them. CDR3 nucleotide sequence: TGTGCCAGCAGGGGAGCCAGGACTAACACCGGGGAGCTGTTTTTT. Translation gives CASRGARTNTGELFF.

This clonotype was detected many times. The chain has TRBV18 and TRBJ2-1, with D possibly being TRBD1 or TRBD2 (6 bases each). The CDR3 contains 14 residues. V was cut by 6 bases and J by 0 bases, with 9 bases left in between. Per germline, CDR1 KGHSH and CDR2 LQKENI. The DNA for the CDR3 is TGTGCCAGCTCCGGGGGCCCCTCCTACAATGAGCAGTTCTTC. Translated: CASSGGPSYNEQFF.

This chain uses TRBV4-2 with TRBJ2-5, with 7 bases that match TRBD2. The length of the CDR3 is 15 residues. Germline V CDR1 and CDR2: LGHNA, YNFKEQ. The V segment lost 0 bases and the J segment 5 bases; nucleotides outside the gene matches: 6. The CDR3 DNA reads as TGTGCCAGCAGCCAAGAAATGGGGGGGGTGGAGACCCAGTACTTC. Translation gives CASSQEMGGVETQYF.

The gene calls are TRBV19 and TRBJ1-2; TRBD1 might be the D (6 bases). The germline gives CDR1 LNHDA, CDR2 SQIVND (reference sequence). V dropped 5 bases and J dropped 2 bases, with 12 bases sitting between them. There are 14 residues in the CDR3. In nucleotides, the CDR3 is TGTGCCAGTAGTCCCCTACAGGGAAACTATGGCTACACCTTC. Translation gives CASSPLQGNYGYTF.

J is TRBJ2-1 and V is TRBV6-5; 13 positions agree with TRBD2. After removal of 6 bases from V and 8 bases from J, the junction contained 4 bases not matched to a gene. Per the germline V gene, CDR1 is MNHEY and CDR2 is SVGAGI. The CDR3 runs 14 residues. CDR3 DNA sequence: TGTGCCAGCAGCCACGGGACTAGCGGGGATGAGCAGTTCTTC. Translating gives CASSHGTSGDEQFF.

V and J are TRBV19 and TRBJ2-2, with 13 bases that match TRBD2. The germline gives CDR1 LNHDA, CDR2 SQIVND (reference sequence). The CDR3 runs to 16 residues. V shed 8 bases, J shed 3 bases, and the junction held 6 bases outside the gene matches. In nucleotides, the CDR3 is TGTGCCAGTGGACTAGCGGGGGTATTGGACACCGGGGAGCTGTTTTTT. This encodes CASGLAGVLDTGELFF. Drawing the rest from reference TRBV19 and TRBJ2-2, the complete variable domain is DGGITQSPKYLFRKEGQNVTLSCEQNLNHDAMYWYRQDPGQGLRLIYYSQIVNDFQKGDIAEGYSVSREKKESFPLTVTSAQKNPTAFYLCASGLAGVLDTGELFFGEGSRLTVL.

This clonotype was found a few times. The chain joins TRBV24-1 to TRBJ2-4; D not resolved. Germline CDR1 reads KGHDR; CDR2 reads SFDVKD. The CDR3 contains 17 residues. V lost 1 base and J 0 bases, leaving 12 bases between the germline ends. The CDR3 region is CATSDFKTRLAKNIQYF. The CDR3 region has the DNA TGTGCCACCAGTGATTTTAAAACGCGACTAGCCAAAAACATTCAGTACTTC.

The rearrangement links TRBV20-1 to TRBJ2-3; a weak D match, TRBD2 (5 bases). In germline, CDR1 is DFQATT, CDR2 SNEGSKA (reference sequence). This CDR3 has 15 amino acids. V dropped 6 bases and J dropped 1 base, with 17 bases sitting between them. CDR3 protein: CSAPARLRGTDTQYF. DNA for the CDR3: TGCAGTGCCCCGGCCCGACTGCGGGGCACAGATACGCAGTATTTT.

The rearrangement joins TRBV5-5 to TRBJ2-3, with D maybe TRBD2 (5 bases). V lost 0 bases and J 0 bases, leaving 11 bases between the germline ends. Germline values: CDR1 SGHKS, CDR2 YYEKEE (reference sequence). The CDR3 consists of 16 residues. This chain's CDR3 is CASSLGALASTDTQYF. The CDR3 region has the DNA TGTGCCAGCAGCTTGGGGGCTCTAGCAAGCACAGATACGCAGTATTTT.

The chain joins TRBV5-5 to TRBJ2-7, with 7 positions matching TRBD1. Germline assignment: CDR1 SGHKS and CDR2 YYEKEE (reference sequence). The CDR3 is 15 amino acids. V was pared by 4 bases and J by 2 bases, with 9 bases of the junction left unmatched. CDR3 amino acids: CASSLGQAAAYEQYF. The CDR3 region has the DNA TGTGCCAGCAGCCTCGGACAGGCGGCGGCCTACGAGCAGTACTTC. Together with reference TRBV5-5 and TRBJ2-7, the CDR3 gives the full variable domain: DAGVTQSPTHLIKTRGQQVTLRCSPISGHKSVSWYQQVLGQGPQFIFQYYEKEERGRGNFPDRFSARQFPNYSSELNVNALLLGDSALYLCASSLGQAAAYEQYFGPGTRLTVT.

Here the CDR3 reads CATSDLWSGNPPGYGYTF. The CDR3 DNA sequence: TGTGCCACCAGTGATTTATGGAGCGGGAATCCGCCAGGCTATGGCTACACCTTC. J is TRBJ1-2 and V is TRBV24-1; D call uncertain. The germline V gene has CDR1 KGHDR and CDR2 SFDVKD. Trimming shortened V by 1 base and J by 4 bases, and 21 bases separated the two germline ends. The CDR3 sequence is 18 residues long.

The chain employs TRBV9 and TRBJ1-1, with D possibly matching TRBD1 (6 bases). V lost 4 bases and J 7 bases, leaving 8 bases between the germline ends. This CDR3 is 11 amino acids long. Germline values: CDR1 SGDLS, CDR2 YYNGEE. The CDR3 DNA sequence: TGTGCCAGCAGCTCAGGGGTTGAAGCTTTCTTT. This translates into CASSSGVEAFF. Full variable domain (missing parts from reference TRBV9 and TRBJ1-1): DSGVTQTPKHLITATGQRVTLRCSPRSGDLSVYWYQQSLDQGLQFLIQYYNGEERAKGNILERFSAQQFPDLHSELNLSSLELGDSALYFCASSSGVEAFFGQGTRLTVV.

This clonotype was seen repeatedly, ten times or more. The chain has TRBV9 and TRBJ2-4; no firm D call. V gave up 4 bases and J gave up 0 bases, with 8 bases separating them. The V gene's germline CDR1 is SGDLS and CDR2 YYNGEE. This CDR3 has 14 amino acids. The CDR3 reads CASSRTLAKNIQYF. The CDR3 DNA reads TGTGCCAGCAGCAGAACTCTAGCCAAAAACATTCAGTACTTC.

The gene calls are TRBV7-3 and TRBJ2-5; TRBD1 is a possible D gene (5 bases). Germline CDR1 reads SGHTA; CDR2 reads FQGTGA. The germline V and J ends were trimmed by 2 bases and 5 bases, with 9 bases remaining between them. CDR3 length equals 13 residues. This CDR3 reads CASSLGKGETQYF. The CDR3 DNA sequence: TGTGCCAGCAGCTTAGGAAAGGGGGAGACCCAGTACTTC.

The sample holds one count of this clonotype. This chain joins TRBV7-9 and TRBJ2-5, with 8 bases identical to TRBD2. Germline CDR1 and CDR2: SEHNR and FQNEAQ (reference sequence). Trimming cost V 5 bases and J 1 base; bases outside gene matches: 6. CDR3 size: 15 residues. In DNA form, the CDR3 reads TGTGCCAGCAGCCCGATAGCGGGAATCCAAGAGACCCAGTACTTC. Amino acid sequence: CASSPIAGIQETQYF.

In this sample, this clonotype turned up a few times. This chain uses TRBV12-3 or TRBV12-4 with TRBJ2-7, with D perhaps TRBD2 (6 bases). Trimming took off 2 bases at V and 3 bases at J, with 14 bases between the two ends. This CDR3 is built from 15 residues. CDR3 sequence (DNA): TGTGCCAGCAGTTTACGGAGGGCAGGGAACTACGAGCAGTACTTC. This gives the protein CASSLRRAGNYEQYF.

This sequence joins TRBV29-1 and TRBJ2-2; a weak D match, TRBD2 (6 bases). Germline V gene data show CDR1 as SQVTM and CDR2 as ANQGSEA. The CDR3 sequence is 14 residues long. V lost 3 bases and J 2 bases, leaving 10 bases between the germline ends. CDR3 in amino acids: CSVDSGTNTGELFF. In DNA form, the CDR3 reads TGCAGCGTTGATTCCGGGACTAACACCGGGGAGCTGTTTTTT.

This sequence joins TRBV6-2 or TRBV6-3 and TRBJ1-1; TRBD1 agrees at 12 bases. The ends lost 6 bases at V and 4 bases at J; junction bases unmatched: 12. Germline V CDR1 and CDR2: MNHEY, SVGEGT. The CDR3 is 17 amino acids. The CDR3 sequence: CASRPRTGTGGGTEAFF. For the CDR3, the DNA is TGTGCCAGCAGACCCCGAACCGGGACAGGGGGCGGCACTGAAGCTTTCTTT.

This sequence joins TRBV20-1 and TRBJ2-7; 9 bases map to TRBD2. The CDR3 runs 15 residues. Germline trimming cut 0 bases from V and 5 bases from J; bases unmatched to any gene: 8. Germline values: CDR1 DFQATT, CDR2 SNEGSKA (reference sequence). The CDR3 coding sequence is TGCAGTGCTAGAGAGACGGGCGGGGGGGCTCACGAGCAGTACTTC. Amino acids: CSARETGGGAHEQYF.

This clonotype was seen more than once but under ten times. This sequence joins TRBV12-3 or TRBV12-4 and TRBJ2-2, with D possibly TRBD1 on 6 matching bases. CDR3 size: 15 residues. The germline V and J ends were trimmed by 3 bases and 8 bases, with 16 bases remaining between them. The CDR3 DNA is TGTGCCAGCAGTTTCCCTTCAGGGGCGTCGGGGGAGCTGTTTTTT. It is translated as CASSFPSGASGELFF.

In nucleotides, the CDR3 is TGTGCCACCTTAGCTAACTATGGCTACACCTTC. The encoded protein is CATLANYGYTF. The chain carries TRBV6-6 and TRBJ1-2; D unresolved. The germline V and J ends were trimmed by 10 bases and 0 bases, with 6 bases remaining between them. Germline V gene lookup returns CDR1 MNHNY and CDR2 SVGAGI (reference sequence). The CDR3 runs 11 residues.

This clonotype was seen only a few times. This chain uses TRBV2 with TRBJ1-2; D is perhaps TRBD1 (6 bases). The V end lost 6 bases, the J end lost 6 bases, and 17 bases lay between the germline ends. This CDR3 region has 14 residues. Germline CDR1 and CDR2: SNHLY and FYNNEI. CDR3 sequence (DNA): TGTGCCAGCAGCGAACCTACAGGGCTTAATGGCTACACCTTC. Translation gives CASSEPTGLNGYTF.

This rearrangement joins TRBV6-4 to TRBJ1-2, with TRBD1 matching over 8 bases. Germline V gene sequence: CDR1 MRHNA, CDR2 SNTAGT. The ends lost 6 bases at V and 2 bases at J; junction bases unmatched: 5. The length of the CDR3 is 14 residues. CDR3 protein: CASRPDRGNYGYTF. Here the CDR3 DNA reads TGTGCCAGCAGACCCGACAGGGGAAACTATGGCTACACCTTC.

The gene calls are TRBV4-3 and TRBJ2-5; 10 bases are a match to TRBD1. CDR1 is LGHNA, CDR2 YSLEER, per germline. The J segment lost 4 bases and the V segment lost 0 bases, leaving 8 bases of the junction unmatched. The CDR3 length is 17 residues. For the CDR3, the DNA is TGCGCCAGCAGCCAAGATGCCCCCGGACAGGGGGGAGAGACCCAGTACTTC. Translation: CASSQDAPGQGGETQYF.